Following are 23 T cell receptor beta chains from one sample sequenced in a study of graft-versus-host responses after intestinal transplantation. This table comes from immunoSEQ multiplex PCR, and its TCRdb copy is limited to in-frame clones, with some not included. The table lists tens of thousands of clones, 85% to 95% of them singletons. The sample here was PBMCs, taken around 27 months after a first intestinal transplant, on the day of a second. These TCRs come from a human patient who received an intestinal transplant, so some T cells may come from the graft donor.

The chain links TRBV5-1 to TRBJ1-1; D ambiguous. The germline gives CDR1 SGHRS, CDR2 YFSETQ. Trimming pared 8 bases from V and 4 bases from J, leaving 24 bases between. The CDR3 is made up of 16 amino acids. The CDR3 region is CASNPGDISRGTEAFF. The CDR3 bases are TGCGCCAGTAACCCCGGAGACATCTCCCGGGGCACTGAAGCTTTCTTT.

The chain couples TRBV18 to TRBJ1-4; 8 nucleotides align to TRBD1. Germline loops: CDR1 KGHSH, CDR2 LQKENI. The CDR3 contains 14 residues. Trimming at V came to 3 bases and at J to 7 bases, leaving 4 bases not matched to a gene. CDR3 amino acids: CASSPQDRAEKLFF. In DNA, the CDR3 is TGTGCCAGCTCACCCCAGGACAGGGCTGAAAAACTGTTTTTT.

The chain employs TRBV18 and TRBJ1-1; D gene ambiguous. The CDR3 is 13 amino acids. V lost 6 bases and J 3 bases, leaving 11 bases between the germline ends. Germline V lookup: CDR1 KGHSH, CDR2 LQKENI. The CDR3 loop is CASSHGRDTEAFF. In nucleotides, the CDR3 is TGTGCCAGCTCTCATGGACGGGACACTGAAGCTTTCTTT.

This CDR3 reads CASSMGITGRIYEQYF. The DNA for the CDR3 is TGTGCCAGTAGTATGGGGATTACGGGGAGGATCTACGAGCAGTACTTC. This chain joins TRBV19 and TRBJ2-7, with D tentatively TRBD2 (6 bases). V lost 3 bases, J lost 3 bases, and 18 bases lay in between. The CDR3 runs to 16 residues. Germline loops: CDR1 LNHDA, CDR2 SQIVND (reference sequence).

CDR3 residues: CASSYSGRAHNEQFF. CDR3 sequence (DNA): TGTGCCAGCAGTTACAGCGGGAGGGCCCACAATGAGCAGTTCTTC. The chain has TRBV6-6 and TRBJ2-1; 10 nucleotides line up with TRBD2. The germline V gene encodes CDR1 MNHNY and CDR2 SVGAGI (reference sequence). The CDR3 spans 15 residues. The trim removed 2 bases at V and 5 bases at J, leaving 3 bases unmatched.

This clone was recorded only once. V is TRBV11-2 and J is TRBJ1-4; D is unclear. Germline CDR1 SGHAT, CDR2 FQNNGV. With 5 bases removed from V and 3 bases from J, the gap between germline ends came to 10 bases. The CDR3 extends over 14 amino acids. The CDR3 DNA follows: TGTGCCAGCAGCAGGTGGGGTTCTAATGAAAAACTGTTTTTT. Translation gives CASSRWGSNEKLFF. Filled out from reference TRBV11-2 and TRBJ1-4, the complete variable domain reads EAGVAQSPRYKIIEKRQSVAFWCNPISGHATLYWYQQILGQGPKLLIQFQNNGVVDDSQLPKDRFSAERLKGVDSTLKIQPAKLEDSAVYLCASSRWGSNEKLFFGSGTQLSVL.

V is TRBV28 and J is TRBJ2-3; D unclear. This CDR3 is 14 amino acids long. V was trimmed by 4 bases and J by 3 bases, leaving 11 bases between them. CDR1 is MDHEN, CDR2 SYDVKM, per germline. The DNA of the CDR3 is TGTGCCAGCAGTTCCCACACCCAGACAGATACGCAGTATTTT. Protein product: CASSSHTQTDTQYF.

This rearrangement joins TRBV6-5 to TRBJ1-2, with D possibly being TRBD1 (5 bases). CDR3 length: 15 amino acids. The germline V gene has CDR1 MNHEY and CDR2 SVGAGI. The V end was cut by 2 bases, the J end by 4 bases, with 14 bases between. The CDR3 protein is CASSYRGGQGYGYTF. CDR3 DNA sequence: TGTGCCAGCAGTTACAGGGGCGGGCAGGGCTATGGCTACACCTTC.

The gene calls are TRBV29-1 and TRBJ2-7; D remains unclear. The V and J ends lost 5 bases and 4 bases respectively, with 9 bases between them. The V gene's germline CDR1 is SQVTM and CDR2 ANQGSEA. This CDR3 has 11 amino acids. CDR3 protein: CSVCTPYEQYF. The CDR3 coding sequence is TGCAGCGTTTGTACTCCTTACGAGCAGTACTTC.

The rearrangement links TRBV5-8 to TRBJ2-7; D unresolved. Between the trimmed V and J ends, which lost 0 bases and 0 bases, there was a span of 10 bases. The CDR3 spans 15 residues. CDR1 is SGHTS, CDR2 YDEGEE, per germline. CDR3 bases: TGTGCCAGCAGCTTGGGGGGATCGGGCTCCTACGAGCAGTACTTC. Translated, it gives CASSLGGSGSYEQYF.

Concerning this clone itself: This same CDR3 is encoded by further DNA sequences in the sample. The rearrangement uses TRBV11-2 and TRBJ2-7; D remains ambiguous. In germline, CDR1 is SGHAT, CDR2 FQNNGV. The CDR3 runs to 12 residues. V dropped 3 bases and J dropped 2 bases, with 5 bases sitting between them. The CDR3: CASSLGTYEQYF. DNA of the CDR3: TGTGCCAGCAGCTTGGGGACCTACGAGCAGTACTTC.

The chain carries TRBV29-1 and TRBJ1-1; D unresolved. The germline gives CDR1 SQVTM, CDR2 ANQGSEA. Deletions cut 6 bases from V and 7 bases from J, with 9 bases between. This CDR3 is 10 amino acids long. Written as DNA, the CDR3 is TGCAGCGTCTTCGTGGGTGAAGCTTTCTTT. It codes for CSVFVGEAFF.

This sequence joins TRBV5-1 and TRBJ2-3; TRBD2 matches at 7 bases. CDR1 is SGHRS, CDR2 YFSETQ, per germline. Trimming removed 0 bases from V and 4 bases from J; junction bases left unmatched: 5. The CDR3 is 15 residues long. CDR3 coding DNA: TGCGCCAGCAGCTTGGTTGCGGGAGCCCCAGATACGCAGTATTTT. Its protein product is CASSLVAGAPDTQYF. The whole variable domain, filled in from reference TRBV5-1 and TRBJ2-3, reads KAGVTQTPRYLIKTRGQQVTLSCSPISGHRSVSWYQQTPGQGLQFLFEYFSETQRNKGNFPGRFSGRQFSNSRSEMNVSTLELGDSALYLCASSLVAGAPDTQYFGPGTRLTVL.

This clone was detected once. The rearrangement joins TRBV25-1 to TRBJ2-3, with TRBD1 matching 7 bases. The germline V gene has CDR1 MGHDK and CDR2 SYGVNS. This CDR3 comprises 16 residues. V trimming: 8 bases; J trimming: 2 bases; junction bases outside the gene matches: 13. CDR3 sequence: CASGTRDSTLTDTQYF. For the CDR3, the DNA is TGTGCCAGCGGCACCCGGGACAGCACCCTCACAGATACGCAGTATTTT.

The table lists this clone with a few counts. CDR3 sequence reads: CASSTGTPEKLFF. CDR3 DNA sequence: TGTGCCAGCAGTACCGGGACACCGGAAAAACTGTTTTTT. This sequence joins TRBV6-1 and TRBJ1-4, with D possibly TRBD1 on 6 matching bases. The germline V gene has CDR1 MNHNS and CDR2 SASEGT. The V end lost 5 bases, the J end lost 8 bases, and 12 bases lay between the germline ends. CDR3 length: 13 amino acids.

The J gene is TRBJ2-1, the V gene TRBV13; 7 bases are a match to TRBD2. The CDR3 runs 12 residues. Germline CDR1 reads PRHDT; CDR2 reads FYEKMQ (reference sequence). The J segment lost 10 bases and the V segment lost 2 bases, leaving 2 bases of the junction unmatched. The CDR3 protein is CASSLLAAEQFF. CDR3 in DNA: TGTGCCAGCAGCTTACTAGCGGCCGAGCAGTTCTTC. Full variable domain (rest looked up from reference TRBV13 and TRBJ2-1): AAGVIQSPRHLIKEKRETATLKCYPIPRHDTVYWYQQGPGQDPQFLISFYEKMQSDKGSIPDRFSAQQFSDYHSELNMSSLELGDSALYFCASSLLAAEQFFGPGTRLTVL.

The chain employs TRBV5-1 and TRBJ1-1, with 7 bases fitting TRBD1. V shed 7 bases and J 9 bases; nucleotides not matched to a gene: 6. CDR3 length: 11 amino acids. Germline V gene data show CDR1 as SGHRS and CDR2 as YFSETQ. The CDR3 DNA reads TGCGCCAGCCACGCGGGACAGAAAGCTTTCTTT. It codes for CASHAGQKAFF.

This clone was counted a single time. This chain joins TRBV28 and TRBJ1-5, with D perhaps TRBD1 (5 bases). Germline-derived CDR1 and CDR2 are MDHEN and SYDVKM. The CDR3 extends over 14 amino acids. V was shortened by 6 bases and J by 0 bases, with 9 bases between the two germline ends. In DNA form, the CDR3 reads TGTGCCAGCAGGACGGGACTTAGCAATCAGCCCCAGCATTTT. This translates into CASRTGLSNQPQHF. Full variable domain (rest looked up from reference TRBV28 and TRBJ1-5): DVKVTQSSRYLVKRTGEKVFLECVQDMDHENMFWYRQDPGLGLRLIYFSYDVKMKEKGDIPEGYSVSREKKERFSLILESASTNQTSMYLCASRTGLSNQPQHFGDGTRLSIL.

CDR3 region: CASSFRPQGGNNEQFF. CDR3 nucleotides: TGCGCCAGCAGCTTCCGTCCACAGGGGGGAAACAATGAGCAGTTCTTC. This chain links TRBV5-1 with TRBJ2-1, with 8 bases identical to TRBD1. The CDR3 length is 16 residues. J lost 5 bases, V lost 2 bases, and 9 bases had no gene match. Germline assignment: CDR1 SGHRS and CDR2 YFSETQ. Variable domain in full (rest from reference TRBV5-1 and TRBJ2-1): KAGVTQTPRYLIKTRGQQVTLSCSPISGHRSVSWYQQTPGQGLQFLFEYFSETQRNKGNFPGRFSGRQFSNSRSEMNVSTLELGDSALYLCASSFRPQGGNNEQFFGPGTRLTVL.

This clone has only one observation. This sequence joins TRBV6-5 and TRBJ2-7, with D perhaps matching TRBD1 (6 bases). V lost 2 bases to trimming and J lost 7 bases, with 15 bases between them. The germline V gene has CDR1 MNHEY and CDR2 SVGAGI. The CDR3 has 14 residues. The CDR3 is CASSYIRGSWEQYF. CDR3 DNA sequence: TGTGCCAGCAGTTACATTAGGGGGTCGTGGGAGCAGTACTTC.

This chain joins TRBV4-1 and TRBJ1-1, with D possibly matching TRBD1 (6 bases). CDR3 size: 16 residues. CDR1 and CDR2 from the germline V gene are MGHRA and YSYEKL. The V gene lost 4 bases and the J gene lost 6 bases, with 21 bases spanning the gap. The CDR3 is CASSLEAGVAFAEAFF. The CDR3 bases are TGCGCCAGCAGCCTCGAGGCAGGGGTGGCCTTCGCTGAAGCTTTCTTT.

The J gene is TRBJ1-1, the V gene TRBV27; possibly TRBD1 for D (5 bases). The CDR3 spans 18 residues. With 3 bases removed from V and 3 bases from J, the gap between germline ends came to 23 bases. Germline lookup yields CDR1 MNHEY and CDR2 SMNVEV (reference sequence). CDR3 protein: CASSFGITRGGLDTEAFF. The CDR3, as DNA: TGTGCCAGCAGTTTTGGTATAACGCGTGGGGGATTGGACACTGAAGCTTTCTTT.

The chain uses TRBV30 and TRBJ2-4, with 10 bases matching TRBD2. Losses at the gene ends were 1 base for V and 0 bases for J; bases not matched to a gene: 0. The CDR3 is made up of 15 amino acids. Germline CDR1 and CDR2: GTSNPN and SVGIG (reference sequence). The CDR3: CAWSGLAGAKNIQYF. DNA for the CDR3: TGTGCCTGGAGTGGACTAGCGGGAGCCAAAAACATTCAGTACTTC. Full variable domain (missing parts from reference TRBV30 and TRBJ2-4): SQTIHQWPATLVQPVGSPLSLECTVEGTSNPNLYWYRQAAGRGLQLLFYSVGIGQISSEVPQNLSASRPQDRQFILSSKKLLLSDSGFYLCAWSGLAGAKNIQYFGAGTRLSVL.